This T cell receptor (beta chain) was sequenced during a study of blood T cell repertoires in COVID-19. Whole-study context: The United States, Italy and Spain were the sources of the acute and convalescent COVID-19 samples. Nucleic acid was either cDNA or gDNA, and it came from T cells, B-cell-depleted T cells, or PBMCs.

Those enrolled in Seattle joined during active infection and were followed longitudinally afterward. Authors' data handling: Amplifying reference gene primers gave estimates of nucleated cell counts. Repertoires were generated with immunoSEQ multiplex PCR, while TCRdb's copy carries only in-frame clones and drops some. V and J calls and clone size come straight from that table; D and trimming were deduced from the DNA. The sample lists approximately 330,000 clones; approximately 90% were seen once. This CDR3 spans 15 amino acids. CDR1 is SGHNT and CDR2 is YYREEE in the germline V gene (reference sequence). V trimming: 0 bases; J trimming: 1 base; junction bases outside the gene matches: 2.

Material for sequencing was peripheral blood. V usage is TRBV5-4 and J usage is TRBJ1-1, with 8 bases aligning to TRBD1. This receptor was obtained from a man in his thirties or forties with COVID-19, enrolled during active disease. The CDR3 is CASSLAGTGNTEAFF. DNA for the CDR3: TGTGCCAGCAGCTTGGCCGGGACAGGGAACACTGAAGCTTTCTTT. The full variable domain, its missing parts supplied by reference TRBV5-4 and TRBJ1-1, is ETGVTQSPTHLIKTRGQQVTLRCSSQSGHNTVSWYQQALGQGPQFIFQYYREEENGRGNFPPRFSGLQFPNYSSELNVNALELDDSALYLCASSLAGTGNTEAFFGQGTRLTVV.